The clone carrying this T cell receptor beta chain was detected many times. Its antigen is unknown. Researchers took RNA transcripts and amplified the TCR beta CDR3 regions from them. Using the HTBI primer set, a first-round RT-PCR was run on the TCR CDR3. MiXCR was run by TCRdb on the multiplex PCR reads, yielding one entry per CDR3 protein. The repertoire holds about 210,000 distinct CDR3 sequences, roughly 15% seen once, with around 50% in the top ten. Over 18 months, lack of ophthalmopathy progression marked Graves' hyperthyroidism as stable. The CDR3 has 14 residues. Germline CDR1 reads SEHNR; CDR2 reads FQNEAQ (reference sequence). The V end lost 2 bases, the J end lost 4 bases, and 9 bases lay between the germline ends. The entry originates in a study of T cells in Graves' hyperthyroidism and ophthalmopathy. Across the whole study: The initial diagnosis was the point when peripheral blood was collected, ahead of any treatment. Notes on the study in general: Blood also held most thyroid clonotypes expanded beyond 0.001.

The source is a man aged 50 or older with Graves' hyperthyroidism. The V call is TRBV7-9, the J call TRBJ2-1; TRBD2 might be the D (6 bases). Specimen: blood. CDR3 protein: CASSLSGVYNEQFF. The CDR3 DNA reads TGTGCCAGCAGCTTATCGGGGGTTTACAATGAGCAGTTCTTC.